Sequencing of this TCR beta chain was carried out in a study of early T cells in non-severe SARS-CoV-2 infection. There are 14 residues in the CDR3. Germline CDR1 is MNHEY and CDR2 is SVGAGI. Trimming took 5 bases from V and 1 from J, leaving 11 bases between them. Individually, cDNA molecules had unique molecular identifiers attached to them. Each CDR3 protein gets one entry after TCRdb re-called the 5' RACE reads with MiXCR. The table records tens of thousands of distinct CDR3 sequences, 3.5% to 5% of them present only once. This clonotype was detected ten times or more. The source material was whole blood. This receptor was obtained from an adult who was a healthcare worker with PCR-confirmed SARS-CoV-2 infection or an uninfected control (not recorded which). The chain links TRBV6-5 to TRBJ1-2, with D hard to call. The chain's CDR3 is CASSPAGGNYGYTF. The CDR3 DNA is TGTGCCAGCAGTCCCGCAGGCGGTAACTATGGCTACACCTTC.